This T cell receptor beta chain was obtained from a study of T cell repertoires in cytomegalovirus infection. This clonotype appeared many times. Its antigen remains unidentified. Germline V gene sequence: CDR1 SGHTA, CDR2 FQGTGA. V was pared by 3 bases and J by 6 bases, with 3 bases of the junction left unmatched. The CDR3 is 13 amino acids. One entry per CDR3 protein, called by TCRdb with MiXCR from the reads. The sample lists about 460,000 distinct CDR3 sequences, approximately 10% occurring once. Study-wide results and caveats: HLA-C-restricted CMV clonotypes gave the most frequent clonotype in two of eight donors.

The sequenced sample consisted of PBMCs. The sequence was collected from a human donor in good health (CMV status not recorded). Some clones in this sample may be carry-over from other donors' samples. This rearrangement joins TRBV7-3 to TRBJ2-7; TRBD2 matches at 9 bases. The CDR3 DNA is TGTGCCAGCAGCTTTGGCGGGGGGGGCGAGCAGTACTTC. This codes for CASSFGGGGEQYF.